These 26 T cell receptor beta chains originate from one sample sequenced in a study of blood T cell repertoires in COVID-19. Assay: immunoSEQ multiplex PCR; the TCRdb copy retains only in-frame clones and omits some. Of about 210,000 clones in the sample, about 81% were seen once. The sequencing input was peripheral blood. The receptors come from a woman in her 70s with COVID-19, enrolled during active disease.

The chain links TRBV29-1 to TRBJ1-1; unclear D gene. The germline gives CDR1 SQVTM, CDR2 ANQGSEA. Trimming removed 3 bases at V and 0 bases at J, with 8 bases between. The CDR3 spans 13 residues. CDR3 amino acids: CSVDPMVNTEAFF. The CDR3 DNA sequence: TGCAGCGTTGACCCTATGGTGAACACTGAAGCTTTCTTT.

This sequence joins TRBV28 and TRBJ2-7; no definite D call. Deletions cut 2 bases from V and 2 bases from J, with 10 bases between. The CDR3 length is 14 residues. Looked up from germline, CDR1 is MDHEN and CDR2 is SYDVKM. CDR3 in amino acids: CASSLTEVPYEQYF. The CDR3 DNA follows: TGTGCCAGCAGTTTAACCGAGGTACCCTACGAGCAGTACTTC.

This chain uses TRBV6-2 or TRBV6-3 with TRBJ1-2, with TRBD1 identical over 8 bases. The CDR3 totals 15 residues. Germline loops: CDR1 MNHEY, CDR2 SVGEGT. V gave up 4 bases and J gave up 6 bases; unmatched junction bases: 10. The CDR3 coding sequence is TGTGCCAGCAGTTCCTCAGGGGGCCGGAAACATGGCTACACCTTC. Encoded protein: CASSSSGGRKHGYTF.

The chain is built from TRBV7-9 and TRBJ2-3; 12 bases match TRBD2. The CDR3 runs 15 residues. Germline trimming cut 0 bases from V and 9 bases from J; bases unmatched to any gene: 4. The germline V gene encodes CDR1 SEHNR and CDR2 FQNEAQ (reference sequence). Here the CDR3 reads CASSLAGTSGLTQYF. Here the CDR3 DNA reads TGTGCCAGCAGCTTAGCTGGGACTAGCGGGTTAACGCAGTATTTT.

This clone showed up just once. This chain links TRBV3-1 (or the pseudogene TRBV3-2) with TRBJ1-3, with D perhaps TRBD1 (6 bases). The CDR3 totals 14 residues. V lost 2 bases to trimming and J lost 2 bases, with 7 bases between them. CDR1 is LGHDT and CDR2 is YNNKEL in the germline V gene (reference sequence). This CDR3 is CASSQSGAGNTIYF. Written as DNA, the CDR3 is TGTGCCAGCAGCCAATCAGGGGCTGGAAACACCATATATTTT.

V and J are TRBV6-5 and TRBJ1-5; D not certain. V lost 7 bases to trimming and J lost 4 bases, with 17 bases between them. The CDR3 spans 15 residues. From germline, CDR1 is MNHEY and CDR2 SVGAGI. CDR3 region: CASKGYGRLNQPQHF. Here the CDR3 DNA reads TGTGCCAGCAAAGGTTACGGCAGGTTAAATCAGCCCCAGCATTTT.

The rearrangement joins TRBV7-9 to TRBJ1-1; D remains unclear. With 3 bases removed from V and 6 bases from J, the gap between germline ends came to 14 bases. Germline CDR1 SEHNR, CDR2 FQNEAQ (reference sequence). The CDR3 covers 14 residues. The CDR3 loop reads CASSFTRLGAEAFF. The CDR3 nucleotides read TGTGCCAGCAGCTTCACTAGGTTGGGCGCTGAAGCTTTCTTT.

The CDR3 region is CAWGGGNSNQPQHF. CDR3 bases: TGTGCCTGGGGGGGAGGAAATAGCAATCAGCCCCAGCATTTT. The chain uses TRBV30 and TRBJ1-5; a possible D gene is TRBD1 (5 bases). CDR1 and CDR2 (germline): GTSNPN, SVGIG (reference sequence). Trimming removed 5 bases from V and 0 bases from J, with 11 bases in between. The CDR3 covers 14 residues.

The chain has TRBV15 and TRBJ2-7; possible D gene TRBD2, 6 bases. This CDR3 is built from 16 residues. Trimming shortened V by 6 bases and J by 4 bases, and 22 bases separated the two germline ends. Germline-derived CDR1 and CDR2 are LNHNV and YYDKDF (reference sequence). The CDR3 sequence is CATSPARRGGGYEQYF. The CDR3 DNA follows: TGTGCCACCAGTCCCGCCCGTAGGGGTGGGGGGTACGAGCAGTACTTC.

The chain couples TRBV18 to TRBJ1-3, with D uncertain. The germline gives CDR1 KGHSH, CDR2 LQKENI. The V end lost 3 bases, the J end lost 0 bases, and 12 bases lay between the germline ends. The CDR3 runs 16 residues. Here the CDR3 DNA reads TGTGCCAGCTCACCCAGGCACCGCAGCTCTGGAAACACCATATATTTT. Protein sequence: CASSPRHRSSGNTIYF.

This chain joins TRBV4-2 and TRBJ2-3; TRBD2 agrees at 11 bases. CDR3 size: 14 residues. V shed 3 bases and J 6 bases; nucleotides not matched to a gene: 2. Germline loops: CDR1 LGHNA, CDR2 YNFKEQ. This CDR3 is CASSQASGRDTQYF. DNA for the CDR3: TGTGCCAGCAGCCAGGCTAGCGGGAGGGATACGCAGTATTTT.

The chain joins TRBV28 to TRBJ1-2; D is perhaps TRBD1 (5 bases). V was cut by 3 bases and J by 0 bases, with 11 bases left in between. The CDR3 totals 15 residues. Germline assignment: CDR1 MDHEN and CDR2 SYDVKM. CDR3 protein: CASSLWDSTNYGYTF. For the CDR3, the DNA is TGTGCCAGCAGTTTGTGGGACTCTACTAACTATGGCTACACCTTC.

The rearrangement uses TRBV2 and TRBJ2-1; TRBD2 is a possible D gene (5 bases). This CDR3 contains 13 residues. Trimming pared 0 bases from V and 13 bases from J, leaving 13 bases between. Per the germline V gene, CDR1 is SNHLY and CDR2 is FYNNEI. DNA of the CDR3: TGTGCCAGCAGTGAAGCGGGAGCGACCCTACAGTTCTTC. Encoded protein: CASSEAGATLQFF.

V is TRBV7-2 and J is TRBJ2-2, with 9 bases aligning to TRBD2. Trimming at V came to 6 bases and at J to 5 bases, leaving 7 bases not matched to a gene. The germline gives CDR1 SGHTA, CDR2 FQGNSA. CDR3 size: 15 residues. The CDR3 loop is CASSSGSRWTGELFF. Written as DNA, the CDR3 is TGTGCCAGCAGTAGCGGGAGTCGGTGGACCGGGGAGCTGTTTTTT.

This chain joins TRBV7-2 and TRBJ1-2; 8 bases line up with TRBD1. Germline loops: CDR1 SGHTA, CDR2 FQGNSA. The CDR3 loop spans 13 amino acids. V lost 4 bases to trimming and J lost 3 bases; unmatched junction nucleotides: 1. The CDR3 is CASSSDRDYGYTF. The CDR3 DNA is TGTGCCAGCAGCTCGGACAGGGACTATGGCTACACCTTC.

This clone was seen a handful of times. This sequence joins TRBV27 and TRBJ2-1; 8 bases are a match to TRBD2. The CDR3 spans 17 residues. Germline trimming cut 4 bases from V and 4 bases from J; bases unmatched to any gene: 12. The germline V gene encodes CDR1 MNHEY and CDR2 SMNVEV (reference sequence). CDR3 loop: CASSSPGGRTAYNEQFF. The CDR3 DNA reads TGTGCCAGCAGTTCCCCGGGCGGGAGGACGGCGTACAATGAGCAGTTCTTC.

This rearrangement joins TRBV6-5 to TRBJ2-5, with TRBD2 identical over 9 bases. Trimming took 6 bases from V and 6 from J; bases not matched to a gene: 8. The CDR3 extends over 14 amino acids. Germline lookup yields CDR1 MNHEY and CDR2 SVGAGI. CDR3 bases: TGTGCCAGCAGATCCACTAGCGGGCGTCAGACCCAGTACTTC. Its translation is CASRSTSGRQTQYF.

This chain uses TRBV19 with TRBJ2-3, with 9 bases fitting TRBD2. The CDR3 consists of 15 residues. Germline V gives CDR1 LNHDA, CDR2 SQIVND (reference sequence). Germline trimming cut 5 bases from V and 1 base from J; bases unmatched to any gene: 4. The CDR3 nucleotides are TGTGCCAGTAGTCAGAGACTAGCGGGCACAGATACGCAGTATTTT. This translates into CASSQRLAGTDTQYF.

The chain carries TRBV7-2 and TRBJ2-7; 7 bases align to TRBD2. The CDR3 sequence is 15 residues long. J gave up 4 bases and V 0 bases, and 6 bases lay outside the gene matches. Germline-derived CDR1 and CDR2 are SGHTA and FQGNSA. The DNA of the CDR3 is TGTGCCAGCAGCTTAGCGGCGGGAGCAGAATACGAGCAGTACTTC. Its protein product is CASSLAAGAEYEQYF.

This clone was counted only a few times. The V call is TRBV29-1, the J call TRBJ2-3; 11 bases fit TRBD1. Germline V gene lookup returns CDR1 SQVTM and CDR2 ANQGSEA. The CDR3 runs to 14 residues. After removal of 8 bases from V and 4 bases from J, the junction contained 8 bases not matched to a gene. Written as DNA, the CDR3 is TGCAGCACCTCCGGACAGGGGGCAGCAGATACGCAGTATTTT. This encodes CSTSGQGAADTQYF.

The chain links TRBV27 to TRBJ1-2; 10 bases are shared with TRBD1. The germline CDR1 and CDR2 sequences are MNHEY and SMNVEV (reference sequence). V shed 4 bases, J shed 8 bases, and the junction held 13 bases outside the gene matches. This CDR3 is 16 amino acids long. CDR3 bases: TGTGCCAGCAGTTCGGCCGGGACAGGGGCCCCCAGGGGCTACACCTTC. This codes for CASSSAGTGAPRGYTF.

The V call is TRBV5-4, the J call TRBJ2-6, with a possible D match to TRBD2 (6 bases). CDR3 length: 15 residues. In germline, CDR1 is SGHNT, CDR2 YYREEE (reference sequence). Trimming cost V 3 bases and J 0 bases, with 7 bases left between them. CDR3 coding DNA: TGTGCCAGCAGCTGGGGAGGCTCTGGGGCCAACGTCCTGACTTTC. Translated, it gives CASSWGGSGANVLTF.

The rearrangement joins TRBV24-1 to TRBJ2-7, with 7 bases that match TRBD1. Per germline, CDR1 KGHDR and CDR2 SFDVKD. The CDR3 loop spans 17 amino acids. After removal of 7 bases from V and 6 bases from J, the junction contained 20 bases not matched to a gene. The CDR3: CATRATSESRQGCEQYF. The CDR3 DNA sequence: TGTGCCACCAGGGCTACCTCTGAGTCCCGACAGGGTTGCGAGCAGTACTTC.

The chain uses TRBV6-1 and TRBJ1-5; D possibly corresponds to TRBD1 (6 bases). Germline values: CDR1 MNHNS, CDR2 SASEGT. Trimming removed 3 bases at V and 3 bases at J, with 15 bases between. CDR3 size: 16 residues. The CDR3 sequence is CASSDRKGTTNQPQHF. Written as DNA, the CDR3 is TGTGCCAGCAGTGATCGTAAAGGGACAACCAATCAGCCCCAGCATTTT.

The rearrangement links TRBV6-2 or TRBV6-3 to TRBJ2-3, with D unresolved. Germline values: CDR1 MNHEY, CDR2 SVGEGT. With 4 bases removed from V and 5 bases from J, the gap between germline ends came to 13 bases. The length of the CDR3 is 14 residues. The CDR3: CASSSPLRQDTQYF. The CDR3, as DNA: TGTGCCAGCAGTTCCCCACTTCGACAAGATACGCAGTATTTT.

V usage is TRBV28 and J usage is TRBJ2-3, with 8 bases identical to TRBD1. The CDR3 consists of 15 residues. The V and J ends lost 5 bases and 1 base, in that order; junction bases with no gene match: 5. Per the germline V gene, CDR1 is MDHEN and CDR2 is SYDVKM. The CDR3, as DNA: TGTGCCAGCAGTAAGCGGACAGGGCGCACAGATACGCAGTATTTT. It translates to CASSKRTGRTDTQYF.